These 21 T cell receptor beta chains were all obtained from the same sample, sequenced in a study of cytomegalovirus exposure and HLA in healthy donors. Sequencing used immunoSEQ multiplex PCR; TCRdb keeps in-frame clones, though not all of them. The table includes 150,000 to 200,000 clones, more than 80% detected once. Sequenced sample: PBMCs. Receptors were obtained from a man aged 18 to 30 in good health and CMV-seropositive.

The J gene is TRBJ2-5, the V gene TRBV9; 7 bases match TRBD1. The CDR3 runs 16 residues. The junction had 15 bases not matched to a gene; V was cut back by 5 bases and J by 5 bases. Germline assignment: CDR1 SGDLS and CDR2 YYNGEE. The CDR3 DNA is TGTGCCAGCAGTGCGGTGGGTAGGGGGCGTCGGGAGACCCAGTACTTC. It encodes CASSAVGRGRRETQYF. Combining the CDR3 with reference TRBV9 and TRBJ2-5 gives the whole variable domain DSGVTQTPKHLITATGQRVTLRCSPRSGDLSVYWYQQSLDQGLQFLIQYYNGEERAKGNILERFSAQQFPDLHSELNLSSLELGDSALYFCASSAVGRGRRETQYFGPGTRLLVL.

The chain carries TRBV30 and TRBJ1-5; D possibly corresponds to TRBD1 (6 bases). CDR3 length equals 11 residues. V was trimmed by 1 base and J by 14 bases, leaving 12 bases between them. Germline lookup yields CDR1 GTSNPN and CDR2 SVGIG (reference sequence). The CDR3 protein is CAWSGVQGKHF. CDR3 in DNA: TGTGCCTGGAGTGGAGTGCAGGGGAAGCATTTT.

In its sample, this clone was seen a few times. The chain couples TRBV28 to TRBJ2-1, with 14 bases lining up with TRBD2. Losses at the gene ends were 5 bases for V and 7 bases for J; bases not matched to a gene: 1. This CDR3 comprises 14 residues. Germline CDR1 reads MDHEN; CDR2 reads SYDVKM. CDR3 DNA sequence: TGTGCCAGCAGTGGGACTAGCGGGAGTAATGAGCAGTTCTTC. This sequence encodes CASSGTSGSNEQFF. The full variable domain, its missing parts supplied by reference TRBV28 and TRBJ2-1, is DVKVTQSSRYLVKRTGEKVFLECVQDMDHENMFWYRQDPGLGLRLIYFSYDVKMKEKGDIPEGYSVSREKKERFSLILESASTNQTSMYLCASSGTSGSNEQFFGPGTRLTVL.

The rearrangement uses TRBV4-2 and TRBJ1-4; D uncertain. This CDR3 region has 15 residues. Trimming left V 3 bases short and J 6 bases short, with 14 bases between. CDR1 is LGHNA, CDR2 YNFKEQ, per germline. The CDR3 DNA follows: TGTGCCAGCAGCCATCCTAGGACTGTTGATGAAAAACTGTTTTTT. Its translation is CASSHPRTVDEKLFF.

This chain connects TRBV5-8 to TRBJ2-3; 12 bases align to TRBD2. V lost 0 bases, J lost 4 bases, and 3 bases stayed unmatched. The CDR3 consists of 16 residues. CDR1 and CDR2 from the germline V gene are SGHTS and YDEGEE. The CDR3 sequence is CASSLGLAGGADTQYF. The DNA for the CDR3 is TGTGCCAGCAGCTTGGGTCTAGCGGGAGGGGCAGATACGCAGTATTTT.

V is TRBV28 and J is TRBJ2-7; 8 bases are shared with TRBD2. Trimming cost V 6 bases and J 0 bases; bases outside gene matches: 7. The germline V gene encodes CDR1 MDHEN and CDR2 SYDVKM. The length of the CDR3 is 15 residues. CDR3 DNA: TGTGCCAGCAGCCAGACTAGCGTTAGCTCCTACGAGCAGTACTTC. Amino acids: CASSQTSVSSYEQYF.

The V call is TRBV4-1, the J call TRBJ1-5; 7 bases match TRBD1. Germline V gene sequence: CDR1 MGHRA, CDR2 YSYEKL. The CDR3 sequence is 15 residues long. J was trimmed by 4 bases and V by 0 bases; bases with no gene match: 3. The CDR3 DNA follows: TGCGCCAGCAGCCAAGATAGGGGGCGGAATCAGCCCCAGCATTTT. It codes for CASSQDRGRNQPQHF.

The CDR3 DNA follows: TGTGCCAGCAGAGGGGGCGGGTTTCCCTACGAGCAGTACTTC. Translation: CASRGGGFPYEQYF. The genes are TRBV6-5 and TRBJ2-7; 7 bases are a match to TRBD1. The CDR3 runs to 14 residues. Trimming cost V 6 bases and J 2 bases; bases outside gene matches: 7. CDR1 and CDR2 from the germline V gene are MNHEY and SVGAGI.

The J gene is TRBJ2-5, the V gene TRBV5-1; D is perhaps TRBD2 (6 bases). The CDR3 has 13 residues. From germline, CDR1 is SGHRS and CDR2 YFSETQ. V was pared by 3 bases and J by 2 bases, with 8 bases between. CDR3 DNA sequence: TGCGCCAGCAGCTGGGACTTACAAGAGACCCAGTACTTC. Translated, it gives CASSWDLQETQYF.

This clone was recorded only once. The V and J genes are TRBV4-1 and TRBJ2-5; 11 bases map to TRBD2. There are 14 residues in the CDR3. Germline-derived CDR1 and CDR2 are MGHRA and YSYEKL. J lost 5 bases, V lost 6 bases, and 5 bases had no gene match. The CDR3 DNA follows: TGCGCCAGCAGTCAACTAGCGGGAGTTGAGACCCAGTACTTC. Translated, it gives CASSQLAGVETQYF.

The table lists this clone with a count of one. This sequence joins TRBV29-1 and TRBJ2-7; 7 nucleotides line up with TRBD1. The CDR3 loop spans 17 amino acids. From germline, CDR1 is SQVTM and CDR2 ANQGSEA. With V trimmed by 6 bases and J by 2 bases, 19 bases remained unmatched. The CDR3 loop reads CSVSEGALIFGTYEQYF. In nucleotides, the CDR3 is TGCAGCGTCAGTGAGGGGGCGCTCATTTTCGGGACCTACGAGCAGTACTTC.

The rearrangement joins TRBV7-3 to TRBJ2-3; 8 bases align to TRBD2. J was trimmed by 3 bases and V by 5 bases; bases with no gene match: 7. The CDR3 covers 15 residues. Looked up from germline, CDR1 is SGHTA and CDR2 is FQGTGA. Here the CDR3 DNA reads TGTGCCAGCAGCGACCCGGGACTAGGGACAGATACGCAGTATTTT. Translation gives CASSDPGLGTDTQYF.

Here the CDR3 DNA reads TGCGCCAGCAGCGATGGGAGGCAAAATCAGCCCCAGCATTTT. It is translated as CASSDGRQNQPQHF. The chain links TRBV5-1 to TRBJ1-5, with D uncertain. In germline, CDR1 is SGHRS, CDR2 YFSETQ. The length of the CDR3 is 14 residues. The V end was cut by 4 bases, the J end by 4 bases, with 12 bases between.

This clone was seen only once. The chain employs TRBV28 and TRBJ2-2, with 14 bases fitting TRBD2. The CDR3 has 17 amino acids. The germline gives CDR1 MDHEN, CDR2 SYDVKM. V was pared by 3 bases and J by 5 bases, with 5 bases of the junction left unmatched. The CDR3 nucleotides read TGTGCCAGCAGTTTGACTAGCGGGAGGGGGAAAACCGGGGAGCTGTTTTTT. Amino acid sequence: CASSLTSGRGKTGELFF.

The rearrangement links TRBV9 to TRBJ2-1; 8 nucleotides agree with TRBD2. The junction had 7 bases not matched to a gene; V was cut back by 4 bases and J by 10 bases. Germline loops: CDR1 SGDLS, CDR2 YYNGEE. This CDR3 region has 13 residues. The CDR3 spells CASSSGGGWEQFF. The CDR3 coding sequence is TGTGCCAGCAGCTCTGGCGGGGGGTGGGAGCAGTTCTTC.

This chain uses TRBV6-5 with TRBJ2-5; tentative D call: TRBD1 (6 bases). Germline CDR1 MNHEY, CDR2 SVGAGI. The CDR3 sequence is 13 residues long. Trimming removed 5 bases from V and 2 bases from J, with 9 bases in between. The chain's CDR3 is CASSATGQETQYF. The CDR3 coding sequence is TGTGCCAGCAGTGCCACAGGGCAAGAGACCCAGTACTTC.

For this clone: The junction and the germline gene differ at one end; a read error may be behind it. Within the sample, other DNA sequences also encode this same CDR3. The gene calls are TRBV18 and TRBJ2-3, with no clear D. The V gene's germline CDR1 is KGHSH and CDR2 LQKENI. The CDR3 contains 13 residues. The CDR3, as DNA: TGTGCCAGCTCGCCACCCAGCGAAGATACGCAGTATTTT. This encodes CASSPPSEDTQYF.

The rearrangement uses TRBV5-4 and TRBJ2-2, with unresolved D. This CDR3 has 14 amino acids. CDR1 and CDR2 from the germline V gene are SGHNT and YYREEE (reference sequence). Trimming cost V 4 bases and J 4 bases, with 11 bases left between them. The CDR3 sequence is CASSLTLSTGELFF. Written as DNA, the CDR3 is TGTGCCAGCAGCCTCACTCTTTCCACCGGGGAGCTGTTTTTT.

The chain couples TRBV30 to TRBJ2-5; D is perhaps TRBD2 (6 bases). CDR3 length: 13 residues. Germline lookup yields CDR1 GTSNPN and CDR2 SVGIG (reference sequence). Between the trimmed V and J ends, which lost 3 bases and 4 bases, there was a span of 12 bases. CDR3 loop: CAWREGGGETQYF. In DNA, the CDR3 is TGTGCCTGGAGGGAGGGAGGAGGAGAGACCCAGTACTTC.

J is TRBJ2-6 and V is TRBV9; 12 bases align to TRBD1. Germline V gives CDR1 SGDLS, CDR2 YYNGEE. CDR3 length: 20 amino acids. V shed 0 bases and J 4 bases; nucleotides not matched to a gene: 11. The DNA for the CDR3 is TGTGCCAGCAGCGTAGTCCCCCAGGGACAGGGGGCGCGCGGGGCCAACGTCCTGACTTTC. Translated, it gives CASSVVPQGQGARGANVLTF. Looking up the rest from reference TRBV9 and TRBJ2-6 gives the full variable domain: DSGVTQTPKHLITATGQRVTLRCSPRSGDLSVYWYQQSLDQGLQFLIQYYNGEERAKGNILERFSAQQFPDLHSELNLSSLELGDSALYFCASSVVPQGQGARGANVLTFGAGSRLTVL.

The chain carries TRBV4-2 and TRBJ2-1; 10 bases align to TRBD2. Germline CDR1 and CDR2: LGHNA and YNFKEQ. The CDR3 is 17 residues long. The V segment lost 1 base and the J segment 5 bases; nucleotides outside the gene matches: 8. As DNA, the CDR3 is TGTGCCAGCAGCCAAGTTCCAGCGGGAGGGATTGACAATGAGCAGTTCTTC. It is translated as CASSQVPAGGIDNEQFF.